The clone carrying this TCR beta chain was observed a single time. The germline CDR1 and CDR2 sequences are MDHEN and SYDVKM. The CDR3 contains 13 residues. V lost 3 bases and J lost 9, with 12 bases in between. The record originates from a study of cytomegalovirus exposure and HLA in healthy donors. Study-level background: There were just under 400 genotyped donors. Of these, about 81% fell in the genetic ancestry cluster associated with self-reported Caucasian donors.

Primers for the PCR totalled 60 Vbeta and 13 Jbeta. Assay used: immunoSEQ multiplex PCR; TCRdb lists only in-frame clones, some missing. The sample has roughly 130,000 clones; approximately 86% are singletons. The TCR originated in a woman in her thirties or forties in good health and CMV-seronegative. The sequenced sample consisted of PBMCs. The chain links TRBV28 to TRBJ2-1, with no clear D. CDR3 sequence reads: CASSLVALAEQFF. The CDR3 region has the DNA TGTGCCAGCAGTTTGGTAGCACTTGCTGAGCAGTTCTTC.